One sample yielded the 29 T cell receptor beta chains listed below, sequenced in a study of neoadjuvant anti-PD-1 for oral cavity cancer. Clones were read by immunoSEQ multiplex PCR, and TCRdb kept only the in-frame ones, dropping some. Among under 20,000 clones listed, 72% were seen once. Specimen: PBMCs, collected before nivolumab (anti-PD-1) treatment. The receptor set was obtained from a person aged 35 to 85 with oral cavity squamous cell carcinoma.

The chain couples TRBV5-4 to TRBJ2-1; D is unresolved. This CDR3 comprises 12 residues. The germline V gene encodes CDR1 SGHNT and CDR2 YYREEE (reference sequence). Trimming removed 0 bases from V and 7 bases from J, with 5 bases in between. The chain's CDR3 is CASSLDWNEQFF. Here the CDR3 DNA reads TGTGCCAGCAGCTTGGACTGGAATGAGCAGTTCTTC.

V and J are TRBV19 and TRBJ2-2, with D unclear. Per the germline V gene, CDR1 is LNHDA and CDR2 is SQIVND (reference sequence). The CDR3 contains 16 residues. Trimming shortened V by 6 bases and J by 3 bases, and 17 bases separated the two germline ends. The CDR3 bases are TGTGCCAGTAGCCGCCAATCCGGGTTGGACACCGGGGAGCTGTTTTTT. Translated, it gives CASSRQSGLDTGELFF.

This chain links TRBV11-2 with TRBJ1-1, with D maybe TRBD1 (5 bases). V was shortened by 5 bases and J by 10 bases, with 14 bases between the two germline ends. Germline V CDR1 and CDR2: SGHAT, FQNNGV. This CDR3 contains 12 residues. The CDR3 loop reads CASSLAGGVAFF. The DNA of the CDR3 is TGTGCCAGCAGCCTAGCGGGGGGAGTAGCTTTCTTT.

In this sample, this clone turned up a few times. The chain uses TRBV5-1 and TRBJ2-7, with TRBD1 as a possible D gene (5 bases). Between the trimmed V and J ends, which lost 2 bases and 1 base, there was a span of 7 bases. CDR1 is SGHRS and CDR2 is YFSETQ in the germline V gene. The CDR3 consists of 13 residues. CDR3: CASSLQESYEQYF. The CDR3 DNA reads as TGCGCCAGCAGCTTACAGGAATCCTACGAGCAGTACTTC.

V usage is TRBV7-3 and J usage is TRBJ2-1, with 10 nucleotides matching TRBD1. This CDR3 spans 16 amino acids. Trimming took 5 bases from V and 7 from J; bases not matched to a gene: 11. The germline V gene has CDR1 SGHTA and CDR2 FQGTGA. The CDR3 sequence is CASSAGGTGVWNEQFF. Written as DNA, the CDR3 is TGTGCCAGCAGCGCTGGAGGGACAGGGGTTTGGAATGAGCAGTTCTTC. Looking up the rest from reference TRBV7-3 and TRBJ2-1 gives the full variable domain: GAGVSQTPSNKVTEKGKYVELRCDPISGHTALYWYRQSLGQGPEFLIYFQGTGAADDSGLPNDRFFAVRPEGSVSTLKIQRTERGDSAVYLCASSAGGTGVWNEQFFGPGTRLTVL.

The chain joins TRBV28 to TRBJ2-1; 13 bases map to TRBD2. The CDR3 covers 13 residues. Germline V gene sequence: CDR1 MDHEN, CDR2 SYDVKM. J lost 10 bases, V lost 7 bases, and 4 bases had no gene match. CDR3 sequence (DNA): TGTGCCAGCAACAAACTAGCGGGGGGGGAGCAGTTCTTC. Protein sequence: CASNKLAGGEQFF.

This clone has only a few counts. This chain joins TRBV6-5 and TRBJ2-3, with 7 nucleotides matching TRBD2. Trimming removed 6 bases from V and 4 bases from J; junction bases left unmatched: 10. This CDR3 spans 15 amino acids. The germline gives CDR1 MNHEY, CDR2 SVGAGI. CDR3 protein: CASSPRTSPPDTQYF. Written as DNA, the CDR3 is TGTGCCAGCAGCCCCCGGACTAGTCCCCCAGATACGCAGTATTTT.

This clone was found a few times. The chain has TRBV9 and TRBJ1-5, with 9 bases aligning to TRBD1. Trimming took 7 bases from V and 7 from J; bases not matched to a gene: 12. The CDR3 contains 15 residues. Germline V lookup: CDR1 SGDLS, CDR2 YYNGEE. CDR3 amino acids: CASGAGQGSPQPQHF. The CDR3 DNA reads TGTGCCAGCGGGGCGGGACAGGGTTCCCCGCAGCCCCAGCATTTT.

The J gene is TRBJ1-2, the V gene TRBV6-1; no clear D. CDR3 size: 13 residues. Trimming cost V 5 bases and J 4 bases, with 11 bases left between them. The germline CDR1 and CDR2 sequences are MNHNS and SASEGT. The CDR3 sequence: CASSPGRTYGYTF. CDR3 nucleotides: TGTGCCAGCAGTCCCGGACGGACCTATGGCTACACCTTC.

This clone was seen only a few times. The CDR3 protein is CASRSGASSYEQYF. The DNA of the CDR3 is TGTGCCAGTAGGAGCGGGGCAAGCTCCTACGAGCAGTACTTC. The chain combines TRBV2 with TRBJ2-7; TRBD2 aligns across 7 bases. The CDR3 sequence is 14 residues long. Trimming cost V 9 bases and J 0 bases; bases outside gene matches: 8. CDR1 is SNHLY and CDR2 is FYNNEI in the germline V gene.

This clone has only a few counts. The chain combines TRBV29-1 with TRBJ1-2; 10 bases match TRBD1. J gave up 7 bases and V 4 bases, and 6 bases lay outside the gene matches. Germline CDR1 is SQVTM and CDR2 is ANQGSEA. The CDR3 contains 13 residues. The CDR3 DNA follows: TGCAGCGTTGGGGGACAGGGGAGTGGTGGCTACACCTTC. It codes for CSVGGQGSGGYTF.

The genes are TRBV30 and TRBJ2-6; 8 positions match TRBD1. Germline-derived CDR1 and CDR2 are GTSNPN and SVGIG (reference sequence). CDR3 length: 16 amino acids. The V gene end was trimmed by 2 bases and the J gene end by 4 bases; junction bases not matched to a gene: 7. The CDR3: CAWSRQGAWGANVLTF. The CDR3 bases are TGTGCCTGGAGTCGGCAGGGGGCATGGGGGGCCAACGTCCTGACTTTC.

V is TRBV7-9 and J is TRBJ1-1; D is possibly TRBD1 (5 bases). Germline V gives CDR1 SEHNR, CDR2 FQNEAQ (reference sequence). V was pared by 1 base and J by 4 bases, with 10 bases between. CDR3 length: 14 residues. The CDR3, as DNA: TGTGCCAGCAGCTTAGGCAGGGACGGCACTGAAGCTTTCTTT. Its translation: CASSLGRDGTEAFF. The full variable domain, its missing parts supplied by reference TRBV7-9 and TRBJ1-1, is DTGVSQNPRHKITKRGQNVTFRCDPISEHNRLYWYRQTLGQGPEFLTYFQNEAQLEKSRLLSDRFSAERPKGSFSTLEIQRTEQGDSAMYLCASSLGRDGTEAFFGQGTRLTVV.

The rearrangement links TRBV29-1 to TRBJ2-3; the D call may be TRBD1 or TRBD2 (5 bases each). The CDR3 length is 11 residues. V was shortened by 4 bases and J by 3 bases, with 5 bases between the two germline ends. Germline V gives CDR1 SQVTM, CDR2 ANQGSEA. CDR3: CSVGGTDTQYF. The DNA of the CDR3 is TGCAGCGTTGGGGGGACAGATACGCAGTATTTT.

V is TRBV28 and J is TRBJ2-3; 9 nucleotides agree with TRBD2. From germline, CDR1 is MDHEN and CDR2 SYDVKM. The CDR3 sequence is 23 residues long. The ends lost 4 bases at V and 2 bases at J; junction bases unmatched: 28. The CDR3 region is CASSSKAGAQGVQLAGNTDTQYF. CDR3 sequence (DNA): TGTGCCAGCAGTTCAAAGGCAGGGGCCCAGGGGGTACAGCTAGCGGGAAACACAGATACGCAGTATTTT.

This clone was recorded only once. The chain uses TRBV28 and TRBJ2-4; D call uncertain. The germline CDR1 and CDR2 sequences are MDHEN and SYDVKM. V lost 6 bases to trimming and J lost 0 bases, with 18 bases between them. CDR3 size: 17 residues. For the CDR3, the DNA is TGTGCCAGCAGCCCCTTCGCCCCTCGGATAGCCAAAAACATTCAGTACTTC. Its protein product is CASSPFAPRIAKNIQYF.

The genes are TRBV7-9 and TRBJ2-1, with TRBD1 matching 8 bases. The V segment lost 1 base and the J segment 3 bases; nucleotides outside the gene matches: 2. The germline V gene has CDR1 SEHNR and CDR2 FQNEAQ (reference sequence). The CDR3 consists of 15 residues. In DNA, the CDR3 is TGTGCCAGCAGCTTAGGACAGGGGCGCTACAATGAGCAGTTCTTC. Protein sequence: CASSLGQGRYNEQFF.

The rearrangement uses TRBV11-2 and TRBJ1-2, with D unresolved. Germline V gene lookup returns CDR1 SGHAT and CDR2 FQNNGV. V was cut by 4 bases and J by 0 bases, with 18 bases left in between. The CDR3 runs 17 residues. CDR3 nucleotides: TGTGCCAGCAGCTCCATCTCCTCTACTCGAGCTAACTATGGCTACACCTTC. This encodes CASSSISSTRANYGYTF.

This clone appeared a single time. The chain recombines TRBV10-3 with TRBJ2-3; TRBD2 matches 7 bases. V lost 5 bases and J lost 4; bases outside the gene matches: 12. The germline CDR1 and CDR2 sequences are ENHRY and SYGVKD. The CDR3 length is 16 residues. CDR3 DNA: TGTGCCATCAGTCCCCTGGGGAGGGCGGGTGCAGATACGCAGTATTTT. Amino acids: CAISPLGRAGADTQYF.

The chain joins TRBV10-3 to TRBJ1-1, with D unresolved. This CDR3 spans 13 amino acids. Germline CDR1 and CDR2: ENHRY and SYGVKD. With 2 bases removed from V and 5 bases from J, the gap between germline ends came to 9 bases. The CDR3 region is CAISEREMTEAFF. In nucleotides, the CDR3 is TGTGCCATCAGTGAGAGGGAAATGACTGAAGCTTTCTTT.

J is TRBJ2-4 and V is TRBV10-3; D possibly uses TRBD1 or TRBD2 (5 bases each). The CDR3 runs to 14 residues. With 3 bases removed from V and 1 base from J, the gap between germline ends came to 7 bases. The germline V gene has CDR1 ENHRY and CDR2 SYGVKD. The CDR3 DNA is TGTGCCATCAGTGACGGGGCGGCCAAAAACATTCAGTACTTC. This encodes CAISDGAAKNIQYF.

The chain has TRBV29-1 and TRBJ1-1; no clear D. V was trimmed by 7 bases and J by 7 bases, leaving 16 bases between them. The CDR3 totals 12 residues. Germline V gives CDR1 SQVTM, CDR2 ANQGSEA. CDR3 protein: CSAGESWYEAFF. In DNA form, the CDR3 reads TGCAGCGCCGGAGAGTCGTGGTATGAAGCTTTCTTT.

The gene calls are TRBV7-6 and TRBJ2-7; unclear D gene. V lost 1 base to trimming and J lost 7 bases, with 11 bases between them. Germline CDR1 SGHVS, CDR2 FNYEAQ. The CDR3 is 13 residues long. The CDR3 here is CASSLEEVGEQYF. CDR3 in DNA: TGTGCCAGCAGCTTAGAAGAGGTCGGAGAGCAGTACTTC.

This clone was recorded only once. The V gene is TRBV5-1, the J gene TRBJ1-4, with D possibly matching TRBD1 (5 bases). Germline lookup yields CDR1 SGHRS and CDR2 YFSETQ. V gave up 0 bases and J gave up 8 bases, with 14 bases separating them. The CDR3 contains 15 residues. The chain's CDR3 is CASSLAGGAEEKLFF. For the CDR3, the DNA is TGCGCCAGCAGCTTGGCCGGTGGGGCTGAGGAAAAACTGTTTTTT.

The CDR3: CASSFTPQYSGANVLTF. The CDR3 DNA reads TGCGCCAGCAGCTTTACCCCCCAGTACTCTGGGGCCAACGTCCTGACTTTC. V gene TRBV5-1 combines with J gene TRBJ2-6; D is ambiguous. The germline V gene encodes CDR1 SGHRS and CDR2 YFSETQ. V was trimmed by 2 bases and J by 0 bases, leaving 12 bases between them. The CDR3 contains 17 residues.

As DNA, the CDR3 is TGTGCCACCCGACGACCAGGGTCCGGGGCCAACGTCCTGACTTTC. As protein: CATRRPGSGANVLTF. V and J are TRBV11-2 and TRBJ2-6; perhaps TRBD1 as D (5 bases). This CDR3 spans 15 amino acids. Germline assignment: CDR1 SGHAT and CDR2 FQNNGV. The ends were cut back, 10 bases at V and 4 bases at J, with 17 bases in the middle.

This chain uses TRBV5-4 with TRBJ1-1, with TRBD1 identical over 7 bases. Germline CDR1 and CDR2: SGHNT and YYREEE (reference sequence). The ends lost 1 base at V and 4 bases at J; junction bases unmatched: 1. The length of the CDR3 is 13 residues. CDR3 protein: CASSLQGVTEAFF. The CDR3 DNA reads TGTGCCAGCAGCTTGCAGGGGGTCACTGAAGCTTTCTTT.

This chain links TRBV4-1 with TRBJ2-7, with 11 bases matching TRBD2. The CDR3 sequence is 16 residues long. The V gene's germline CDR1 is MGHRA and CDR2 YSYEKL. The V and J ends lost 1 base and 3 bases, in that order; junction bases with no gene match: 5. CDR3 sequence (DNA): TGCGCCAGCAGCCAAGTGAGACTAGCGGGGCTCTACGAGCAGTACTTC. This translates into CASSQVRLAGLYEQYF.

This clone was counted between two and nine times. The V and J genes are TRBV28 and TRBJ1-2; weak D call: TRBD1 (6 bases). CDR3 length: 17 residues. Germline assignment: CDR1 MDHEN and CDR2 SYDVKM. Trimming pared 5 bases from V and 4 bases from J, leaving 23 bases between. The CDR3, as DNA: TGTGCCAGCAGTGGCGAAGGAGTCGGGACAAAACCCTATGGCTACACCTTC. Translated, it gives CASSGEGVGTKPYGYTF.